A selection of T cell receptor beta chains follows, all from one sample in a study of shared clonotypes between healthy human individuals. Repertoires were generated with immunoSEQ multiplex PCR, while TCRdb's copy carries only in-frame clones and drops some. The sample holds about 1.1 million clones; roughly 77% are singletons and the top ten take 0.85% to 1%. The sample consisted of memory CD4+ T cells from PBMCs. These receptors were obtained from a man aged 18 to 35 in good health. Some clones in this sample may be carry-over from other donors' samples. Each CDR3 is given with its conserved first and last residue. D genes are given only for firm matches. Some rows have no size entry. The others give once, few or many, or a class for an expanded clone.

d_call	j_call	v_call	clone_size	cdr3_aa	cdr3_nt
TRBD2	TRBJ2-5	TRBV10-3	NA	CAISKGLAGIQETQYF	TGTGCCATCAGTAAAGGACTAGCGGGGATCCAAGAGACCCAGTACTTC
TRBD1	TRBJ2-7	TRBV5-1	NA	CASSLEAGGYEQYF	TGCGCCAGCAGCTTGGAGGCAGGGGGCTACGAGCAGTACTTC
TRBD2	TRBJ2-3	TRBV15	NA	CATRRTSDTDTQYF	TGTGCCACCCGCCGGACTAGCGACACAGATACGCAGTATTTT
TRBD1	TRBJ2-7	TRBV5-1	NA	CASSRGQGAIEQYF	TGCGCCAGCAGCCGCGGACAGGGGGCGATCGAGCAGTACTTC
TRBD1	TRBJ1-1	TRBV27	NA	CASSLFWDRGRTEAFF	TGTGCCAGCAGTTTATTCTGGGACAGGGGGCGGACTGAAGCTTTCTTT
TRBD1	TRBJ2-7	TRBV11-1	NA	CASSSPGQGFRRVSYEQYF	TGTGCCAGCAGCTCGCCGGGACAGGGGTTCCGGCGGGTCTCCTACGAGCAGTACTTC
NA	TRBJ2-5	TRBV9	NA	CASSPFNRVSKTGEETQYF	TGTGCCAGCAGCCCTTTCAACAGGGTTAGCAAGACAGGTGAAGAGACCCAGTACTTC
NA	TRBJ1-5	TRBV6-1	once	CASSKFGGNQPQHF	TGTGCCAGCAGCAAATTTGGTGGGAATCAGCCCCAGCATTTT
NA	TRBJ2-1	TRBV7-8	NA	CASSLTAKGHNEQFF	TGTGCCAGCAGTCTAACAGCAAAAGGTCACAATGAGCAGTTCTTC
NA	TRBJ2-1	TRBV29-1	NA	CSVRLSMGEQFF	TGCAGCGTTCGGCTATCCATGGGTGAGCAGTTCTTC
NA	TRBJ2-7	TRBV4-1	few	CASSQLTINNEQYF	TGCGCCAGCAGCCAGCTGACTATTAATAACGAGCAGTACTTC
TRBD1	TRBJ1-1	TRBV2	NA	CASNPGQGREAFF	TGTGCCAGCAATCCAGGACAGGGAAGAGAAGCTTTCTTT
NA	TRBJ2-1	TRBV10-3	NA	CAISESGSYNEQFF	TGTGCCATCAGTGAATCGGGGTCCTACAATGAGCAGTTCTTC
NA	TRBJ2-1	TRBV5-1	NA	CASSLGQGPNNEQFF	TGCGCCAGCAGCTTGGGGCAGGGACCGAACAATGAGCAGTTCTTC
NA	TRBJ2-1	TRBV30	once	CAWSVLGVSSYNEQFF	TGTGCCTGGAGTGTACTCGGGGTGAGCTCCTACAATGAGCAGTTCTTC
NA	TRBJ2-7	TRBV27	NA	CASSLIAKGAYYEQYF	TGTGCCAGCAGCTTAATCGCGAAAGGAGCTTACTACGAGCAGTACTTC
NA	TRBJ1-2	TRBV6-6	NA	CASSYSKGNYGYTF	TGTGCCAGCAGTTACTCGAAAGGGAACTATGGCTACACCTTC
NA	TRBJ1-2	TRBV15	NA	CATSRESQGYGYTF	TGTGCCACCAGCAGAGAGTCTCAGGGTTATGGCTACACCTTC
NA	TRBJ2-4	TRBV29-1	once	CSVEMIAKNIQYF	TGCAGCGTTGAAATGATAGCCAAAAACATTCAGTACTTC
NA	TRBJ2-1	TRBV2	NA	CASGGLGGNEQFF	TGTGCCAGCGGGGGTCTAGGAGGGAATGAGCAGTTCTTC
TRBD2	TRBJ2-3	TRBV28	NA	CASSLPPGGGGVNTQYF	TGTGCCAGCAGTTTGCCCCCGGGGGGCGGGGGGGTAAATACGCAGTATTTT
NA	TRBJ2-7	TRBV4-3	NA	CASSQDGGSSSYEQYF	TGCGCCAGCAGCCAAGACGGCGGCTCCAGTTCCTACGAGCAGTACTTC
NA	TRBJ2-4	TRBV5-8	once	CASSFDLAKNIQYF	TGTGCCAGCAGCTTTGACCTAGCCAAAAACATTCAGTACTTC
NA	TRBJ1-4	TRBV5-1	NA	CASSLWGSGEKLFF	TGCGCCAGCAGCTTGTGGGGGTCTGGGGAAAAACTGTTTTTT
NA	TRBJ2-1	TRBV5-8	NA	CASSSGLPKQEQFF	TGTGCCAGCAGCTCGGGACTTCCAAAACAAGAGCAGTTCTTC
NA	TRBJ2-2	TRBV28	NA	CASSLSRGPTGELFF	TGTGCCAGCAGTCTATCCCGGGGGCCTACCGGGGAGCTGTTTTTT
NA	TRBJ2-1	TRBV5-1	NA	CASSPGGRSYNEQFF	TGCGCCAGCAGCCCCGGGGGCCGCTCCTACAATGAGCAGTTCTTC
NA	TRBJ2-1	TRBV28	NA	CASRSQAYLNEQFF	TGTGCCAGCAGGTCACAGGCCTATCTCAATGAGCAGTTCTTC
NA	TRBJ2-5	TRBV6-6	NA	CASSYNAGVWETQYF	TGTGCCAGCAGTTACAACGCAGGGGTGTGGGAGACCCAGTACTTC
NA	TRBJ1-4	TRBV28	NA	CASSLVAAGRLATNEKLFF	TGTGCCAGCAGTTTAGTCGCGGCAGGGCGACTCGCAACTAATGAAAAACTGTTTTTT
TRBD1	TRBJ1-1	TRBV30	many	CAWSDQMTGAFF	TGTGCCTGGAGTGACCAAATGACAGGGGCTTTCTTT
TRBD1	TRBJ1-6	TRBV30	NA	CAWSSGQGNSPLHF	TGTGCCTGGAGTTCGGGACAGGGGAATTCACCCCTCCACTTT
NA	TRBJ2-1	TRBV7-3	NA	CASSLVAGNEQFF	TGTGCCAGCAGCTTAGTCGCCGGAAATGAGCAGTTCTTC
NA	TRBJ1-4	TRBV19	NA	CASTSQGRGTNEKLFF	TGTGCCAGTACCTCCCAGGGTCGGGGAACTAATGAAAAACTGTTTTTT
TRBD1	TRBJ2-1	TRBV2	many	CASSDRVLDEQFF	TGTGCCAGCAGCGACAGGGTTCTCGATGAGCAGTTCTTC
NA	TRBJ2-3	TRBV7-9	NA	CASSLERPNF	TGTGCCAGCAGCTTGGAGAGACCGAATTTT
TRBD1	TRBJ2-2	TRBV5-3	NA	CARSTYRTGPVSTGELFF	TGTGCCAGAAGCACATACCGGACAGGGCCCGTAAGCACCGGGGAGCTGTTTTTT
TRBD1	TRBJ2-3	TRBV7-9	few	CASSPQGLFGTDTQYF	TGTGCCAGCAGCCCACAGGGGTTGTTCGGCACAGATACGCAGTATTTT
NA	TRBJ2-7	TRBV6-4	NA	CALLLAGGFYEQYF	TGTGCCCTACTCCTGGCAGGGGGGTTTTACGAGCAGTACTTC
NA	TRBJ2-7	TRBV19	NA	CASSTGQGTYEQYF	TGTGCCAGTAGTACAGGGCAGGGAACCTACGAGCAGTACTTC
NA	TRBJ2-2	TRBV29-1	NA	CSVRLGGSNTGELFF	TGCAGCGTTAGGCTAGGCGGATCGAACACCGGGGAGCTGTTTTTT
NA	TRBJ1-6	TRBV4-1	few	CASSLTGTDSPLHF	TGCGCCAGCAGCCTTACAGGGACCGATTCACCCCTCCACTTT
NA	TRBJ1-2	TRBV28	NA	CASSATGDYGYTF	TGTGCCAGCAGTGCGACGGGGGACTATGGCTACACCTTC
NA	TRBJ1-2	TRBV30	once	CAWSEILSHF	TGTGCCTGGAGTGAGATATTGTCCCACTTC
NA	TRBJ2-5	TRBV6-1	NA	CASSRGRGPQETQYF	TGTGCCAGCAGCCGGGGACGGGGGCCCCAAGAGACCCAGTACTTC